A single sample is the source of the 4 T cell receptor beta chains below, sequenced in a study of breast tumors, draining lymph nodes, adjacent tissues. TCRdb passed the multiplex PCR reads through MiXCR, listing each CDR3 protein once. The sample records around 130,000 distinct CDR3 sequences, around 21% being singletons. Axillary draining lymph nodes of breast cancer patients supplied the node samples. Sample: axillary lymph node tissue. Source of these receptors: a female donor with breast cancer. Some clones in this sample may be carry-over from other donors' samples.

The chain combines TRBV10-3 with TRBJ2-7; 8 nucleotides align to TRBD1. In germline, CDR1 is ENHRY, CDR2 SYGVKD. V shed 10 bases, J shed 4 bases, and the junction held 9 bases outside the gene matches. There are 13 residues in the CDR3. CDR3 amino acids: CATARGPAYEQYF. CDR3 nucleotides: TGTGCCACCGCCAGGGGGCCAGCTTACGAGCAGTACTTC.

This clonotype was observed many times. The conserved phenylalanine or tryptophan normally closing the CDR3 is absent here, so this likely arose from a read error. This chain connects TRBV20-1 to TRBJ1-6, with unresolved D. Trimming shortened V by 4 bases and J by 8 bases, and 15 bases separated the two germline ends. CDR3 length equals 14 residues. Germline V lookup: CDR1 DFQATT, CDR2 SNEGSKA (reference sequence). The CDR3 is CSAKHKLIDSPLHL. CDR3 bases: TGCAGTGCTAAGCACAAACTTATTGATTCACCCCTCCACCTT.

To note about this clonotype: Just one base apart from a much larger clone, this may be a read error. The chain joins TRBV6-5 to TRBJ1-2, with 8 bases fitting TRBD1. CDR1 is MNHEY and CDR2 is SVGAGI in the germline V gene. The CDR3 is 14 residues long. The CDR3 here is CACSPTGVGYGYTF. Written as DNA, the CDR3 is TGTGCCTGCAGTCCGACAGGGGTTGGCTATGGCTACACCTTC.

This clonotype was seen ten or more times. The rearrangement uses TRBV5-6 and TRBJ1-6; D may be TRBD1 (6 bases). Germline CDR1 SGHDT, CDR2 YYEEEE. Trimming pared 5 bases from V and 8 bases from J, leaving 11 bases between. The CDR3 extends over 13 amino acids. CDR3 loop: CASRADSDSPLHF. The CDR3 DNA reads TGTGCCAGCAGGGCGGACAGCGATTCACCCCTCCACTTT.